This entry lists 24 T cell receptor beta chains sequenced from one sample in a study of T cell changes during pregnancy in multiple sclerosis. Clones were sequenced by immunoSEQ multiplex PCR, and TCRdb holds only the in-frame ones, with some missing. The sample carries over 70,000 clones, about 93% recorded once. The specimen was peripheral blood, collected in the first trimester of pregnancy. The receptor source for this set is a female donor in good health, enrolled as a control in a pregnancy study.

This clone was counted once. The chain employs TRBV9 and TRBJ2-7; D may be TRBD1 (6 bases). Germline V gives CDR1 SGDLS, CDR2 YYNGEE. CDR3 size: 15 residues. Trimming stripped 0 bases from V and 3 bases from J, with 13 bases between. In DNA, the CDR3 is TGTGCCAGCAGCGTAGTTCCGGCAGGGGTCTACGAGCAGTACTTC. This translates into CASSVVPAGVYEQYF.

The rearrangement joins TRBV28 to TRBJ2-1; the match to TRBD2 covers 11 bases. The germline V gene encodes CDR1 MDHEN and CDR2 SYDVKM. The CDR3 is 17 amino acids. V lost 4 bases to trimming and J lost 7 bases; unmatched junction nucleotides: 12. CDR3 loop: CASSSSIAGGPRNEQFF. The CDR3 DNA reads as TGTGCCAGCAGTTCATCCATAGCGGGAGGGCCGAGGAATGAGCAGTTCTTC.

This chain links TRBV5-1 with TRBJ2-7, with 7 nucleotides matching TRBD1. Germline CDR1 reads SGHRS; CDR2 reads YFSETQ. CDR3 size: 15 residues. Germline trimming cut 4 bases from V and 0 bases from J; bases unmatched to any gene: 7. The CDR3 is CASSLRQGISYEQYF. The CDR3 DNA follows: TGCGCCAGCAGCCTACGACAGGGAATCTCCTACGAGCAGTACTTC.

The chain carries TRBV5-1 and TRBJ2-7, with D unclear. This CDR3 has 14 amino acids. CDR1 SGHRS and CDR2 YFSETQ come from the germline V gene. Between the trimmed V and J ends, which lost 4 bases and 3 bases, there was a span of 14 bases. CDR3: CASSQSRYLYEQYF. The CDR3 DNA sequence: TGCGCCAGCAGCCAATCCAGGTACCTCTACGAGCAGTACTTC.

The CDR3 sequence is CAISFTGGNQPQHF. Written as DNA, the CDR3 is TGTGCCATCAGTTTTACAGGGGGCAATCAGCCCCAGCATTTT. The rearrangement uses TRBV10-3 and TRBJ1-5; 7 positions match TRBD1. CDR1 is ENHRY, CDR2 SYGVKD, per germline. This CDR3 has 14 residues. V lost 5 bases, J lost 2 bases, and 3 bases stayed unmatched.

The table lists this clone with a count of one. The rearrangement joins TRBV5-4 to TRBJ2-2; a weak D match, TRBD1 (6 bases). The V gene's germline CDR1 is SGHNT and CDR2 YYREEE (reference sequence). The V and J ends lost 4 bases and 1 base respectively, with 8 bases between them. The CDR3 covers 14 residues. CDR3: CASSRTENTGELFF. In nucleotides, the CDR3 is TGTGCCAGCAGCCGGACAGAGAACACCGGGGAGCTGTTTTTT. Combining the CDR3 with reference TRBV5-4 and TRBJ2-2 gives the whole variable domain ETGVTQSPTHLIKTRGQQVTLRCSSQSGHNTVSWYQQALGQGPQFIFQYYREEENGRGNFPPRFSGLQFPNYSSELNVNALELDDSALYLCASSRTENTGELFFGEGSRLTVL.

The rearrangement uses TRBV5-4 and TRBJ2-1; TRBD2 agrees at 9 bases. Trimming removed 4 bases from V and 5 bases from J; junction bases left unmatched: 10. Germline V gene sequence: CDR1 SGHNT, CDR2 YYREEE (reference sequence). The CDR3 covers 16 residues. The CDR3 loop reads CASSPIAGVMHNEQFF. The CDR3 DNA reads as TGTGCCAGCAGCCCGATAGCGGGAGTAATGCACAATGAGCAGTTCTTC.

The chain is built from TRBV7-6 and TRBJ2-1; TRBD2 matches 12 bases. Germline V gives CDR1 SGHVS, CDR2 FNYEAQ. Trimming removed 1 base from V and 13 bases from J; junction bases left unmatched: 14. The CDR3 covers 17 residues. The CDR3 coding sequence is TGTGCCAGCAGCTTAGATTTTATAGGGCTAGCGGGAGGGCCACAGTTCTTC. It codes for CASSLDFIGLAGGPQFF. The whole variable domain, remainder taken from reference TRBV7-6 and TRBJ2-1, is GAGVSQSPRYKVTKRGQDVALRCDPISGHVSLYWYRQALGQGPEFLTYFNYEAQQDKSGLPNDRFSAERPEGSISTLTIQRTEQRDSAMYRCASSLDFIGLAGGPQFFGPGTRLTVL.

The chain combines TRBV5-1 with TRBJ2-3; TRBD2 matches 10 bases. Germline V gene sequence: CDR1 SGHRS, CDR2 YFSETQ. V shed 4 bases, J shed 0 bases, and the junction held 2 bases outside the gene matches. The length of the CDR3 is 15 residues. In DNA form, the CDR3 reads TGCGCCAGCAGCCGGACTAGCGGTAGCACAGATACGCAGTATTTT. This codes for CASSRTSGSTDTQYF.

J is TRBJ2-7 and V is TRBV27; TRBD2 matches at 9 bases. This CDR3 has 15 amino acids. The V segment lost 6 bases and the J segment 6 bases; nucleotides outside the gene matches: 12. From germline, CDR1 is MNHEY and CDR2 SMNVEV (reference sequence). CDR3 protein: CASSLRGLAPLEQYF. The CDR3 DNA follows: TGTGCCAGCAGCCTCCGAGGACTAGCGCCCCTCGAGCAGTACTTC.

The genes are TRBV10-3 and TRBJ1-4; D not certain. Germline V gene lookup returns CDR1 ENHRY and CDR2 SYGVKD. CDR3 size: 14 residues. V lost 4 bases and J 0 bases, leaving 6 bases between the germline ends. The CDR3, as DNA: TGTGCCATCAGTGCAACGGCAACTAATGAAAAACTGTTTTTT. This codes for CAISATATNEKLFF.

The rearrangement uses TRBV9 and TRBJ2-3, with 9 positions matching TRBD2. This CDR3 comprises 16 residues. J lost 2 bases, V lost 4 bases, and 8 bases had no gene match. CDR1 and CDR2 from the germline V gene are SGDLS and YYNGEE. CDR3 coding DNA: TGTGCCAGCAGCACTGGGGGACTAGCTTTCACAGATACGCAGTATTTT. This gives the protein CASSTGGLAFTDTQYF. Full variable domain (rest looked up from reference TRBV9 and TRBJ2-3): DSGVTQTPKHLITATGQRVTLRCSPRSGDLSVYWYQQSLDQGLQFLIQYYNGEERAKGNILERFSAQQFPDLHSELNLSSLELGDSALYFCASSTGGLAFTDTQYFGPGTRLTVL.

The chain recombines TRBV2 with TRBJ2-4; 7 positions match TRBD2. The CDR3 is made up of 16 amino acids. The V gene end was trimmed by 8 bases and the J gene end by 3 bases; junction bases not matched to a gene: 13. Germline loops: CDR1 SNHLY, CDR2 FYNNEI. CDR3 residues: CASQRREGLGKNIQYF. The CDR3 DNA reads TGTGCCAGCCAGAGAAGGGAGGGCTTGGGCAAAAACATTCAGTACTTC. Based on the CDR3 plus reference TRBV2 and TRBJ2-4, the full variable domain is EPEVTQTPSHQVTQMGQEVILRCVPISNHLYFYWYRQILGQKVEFLVSFYNNEISEKSEIFDDQFSVERPDGSNFTLKIRSTKLEDSAMYFCASQRREGLGKNIQYFGAGTRLSVL.

The chain links TRBV10-3 to TRBJ2-3; TRBD2 agrees at 11 bases. The CDR3 runs 18 residues. The germline V gene has CDR1 ENHRY and CDR2 SYGVKD. V shed 10 bases, J shed 0 bases, and the junction held 15 bases outside the gene matches. CDR3 sequence (DNA): TGTGCCAGTCACGCTACTAGCGGGAGACACACTAGCACAGATACGCAGTATTTT. It yields the protein CASHATSGRHTSTDTQYF.

This chain connects TRBV19 to TRBJ2-3, with D hard to call. Trimming pared 3 bases from V and 9 bases from J, leaving 16 bases between. In germline, CDR1 is LNHDA, CDR2 SQIVND (reference sequence). This CDR3 is 14 amino acids long. The CDR3 DNA is TGTGCCAGTAGTATCCCCTCCACGCGAAAGACGCAGTATTTT. Protein: CASSIPSTRKTQYF. Based on the CDR3 plus reference TRBV19 and TRBJ2-3, the full variable domain is DGGITQSPKYLFRKEGQNVTLSCEQNLNHDAMYWYRQDPGQGLRLIYYSQIVNDFQKGDIAEGYSVSREKKESFPLTVTSAQKNPTAFYLCASSIPSTRKTQYFGPGTRLTVL.

J is TRBJ2-7 and V is TRBV7-2, with 7 bases fitting TRBD1. V lost 0 bases and J lost 2; bases outside the gene matches: 4. CDR1 and CDR2 from the germline V gene are SGHTA and FQGNSA. CDR3 length: 15 residues. The CDR3 DNA sequence: TGTGCCAGCAGCTTAGCCGGGACAGAGACCTACGAGCAGTACTTC. Its translation is CASSLAGTETYEQYF.

This chain uses TRBV6-1 with TRBJ1-2; D is perhaps TRBD1 (6 bases). The CDR3 is made up of 18 amino acids. The germline CDR1 and CDR2 sequences are MNHNS and SASEGT. With 4 bases removed from V and 0 bases from J, the gap between germline ends came to 21 bases. CDR3 protein: CASSARGAILLANYGYTF. CDR3 sequence (DNA): TGTGCCAGCAGTGCCCGGGGGGCAATATTATTGGCTAACTATGGCTACACCTTC.

The chain is built from TRBV9 and TRBJ2-1; D gene uncertain. From germline, CDR1 is SGDLS and CDR2 YYNGEE. V dropped 2 bases and J dropped 5 bases, with 5 bases sitting between them. The CDR3 is 12 residues long. As DNA, the CDR3 is TGTGCCAGCAGCGTTCTAAACAATGAGCAGTTCTTC. It encodes CASSVLNNEQFF.

The chain combines TRBV5-5 with TRBJ1-2, with TRBD1 matching 7 bases. The ends lost 1 base at V and 1 base at J; junction bases unmatched: 4. Germline loops: CDR1 SGHKS, CDR2 YYEKEE (reference sequence). The CDR3 totals 15 residues. CDR3 coding DNA: TGTGCCAGCAGCTTGACAGGGGATGTTAACTATGGCTACACCTTC. This translates into CASSLTGDVNYGYTF.

This chain links TRBV2 with TRBJ1-5; D perhaps matches TRBD1 (5 bases). The CDR3 is made up of 16 amino acids. V was pared by 1 base and J by 0 bases, with 10 bases between. CDR1 and CDR2 from the germline V gene are SNHLY and FYNNEI. The chain's CDR3 is CASSEGAGYSNQPQHF. CDR3 nucleotides: TGTGCCAGCAGTGAAGGGGCAGGGTATAGCAATCAGCCCCAGCATTTT.

This chain connects TRBV7-9 to TRBJ2-7; 8 bases fit TRBD2. Germline V gene sequence: CDR1 SEHNR, CDR2 FQNEAQ (reference sequence). V dropped 0 bases and J dropped 3; count of bases not matched to a gene: 7. There are 16 residues in the CDR3. The CDR3 DNA reads as TGTGCCAGCAGCTTAGCGACTAGCGTCAATATCTACGAGCAGTACTTC. It specifies CASSLATSVNIYEQYF.

Regarding this clone: Mismatch with germline at one junction end may stem from a read error. The chain recombines TRBV7-9 with TRBJ2-7, with TRBD2 matching over 13 bases. Per germline, CDR1 SEHNR and CDR2 FQNEAQ (reference sequence). The CDR3 runs to 16 residues. In DNA, the CDR3 is TGTGCCACCAGCCTCGGACTAGCGGGAGTATCTGACGAGCAGTACTTC. Amino acids: CATSLGLAGVSDEQYF.

V usage is TRBV27 and J usage is TRBJ1-5; TRBD1 is a possible D gene (6 bases). Trimming took off 0 bases at V and 7 bases at J, with 13 bases between the two ends. The germline CDR1 and CDR2 sequences are MNHEY and SMNVEV (reference sequence). This CDR3 is built from 15 residues. In nucleotides, the CDR3 is TGTGCCAGCAGTTTATCCCCTCACAGGGAACAGCCCCAGCATTTT. Amino acids: CASSLSPHREQPQHF.

The CDR3 region is CATLGQATDTQYF. DNA for the CDR3: TGTGCCACCTTAGGACAGGCCACAGATACGCAGTATTTT. This chain uses TRBV28 with TRBJ2-3, with 7 positions matching TRBD1. V was clipped by 10 bases and J by 2 bases; unmatched bases: 6. The length of the CDR3 is 13 residues. Germline CDR1 MDHEN, CDR2 SYDVKM.